This T cell receptor (beta chain) was captured in a study of metastatic and nonmetastatic thyroid tumors. As for the study in general: The authors compared repertoires across blood and tumor or nodule tissue from malignant and benign thyroid patients.

Study-wide points: Benign nodules were reported to have significantly lower TCR beta diversity than malignant thyroid tumors, in blood and tumor.

Thyroid surgery was preceded by no treatment in any patient. This clone has a count of ten or more. Antigen: not known. This CDR3 has 15 residues. The V gene lost 3 bases and the J gene lost 8 bases, with 14 bases spanning the gap. Germline loops: CDR1 KGHSH, CDR2 LQKENI. Original processing notes: In papillary thyroid cancer, a distant-metastasis classifier was built using CDR3 differences across clinicopathological groups. Via MiXCR, TCRdb re-called the PCR reads. The V and J calls here are based on TCRdb, not the publication. The table has under 95,000 clones, roughly 13% seen once. Material: blood. The source of this sequence is a female donor with papillary thyroid cancer or a benign thyroid nodule (not recorded which). Some clones in this sample may be carry-over from other donors' samples. V and J are TRBV18 and TRBJ1-6; D unresolved. The CDR3 coding sequence is TGTGCCAGCTCACCGGTGGGTGACCGCTATTCACCCCTCCACTTT. It specifies CASSPVGDRYSPLHF.